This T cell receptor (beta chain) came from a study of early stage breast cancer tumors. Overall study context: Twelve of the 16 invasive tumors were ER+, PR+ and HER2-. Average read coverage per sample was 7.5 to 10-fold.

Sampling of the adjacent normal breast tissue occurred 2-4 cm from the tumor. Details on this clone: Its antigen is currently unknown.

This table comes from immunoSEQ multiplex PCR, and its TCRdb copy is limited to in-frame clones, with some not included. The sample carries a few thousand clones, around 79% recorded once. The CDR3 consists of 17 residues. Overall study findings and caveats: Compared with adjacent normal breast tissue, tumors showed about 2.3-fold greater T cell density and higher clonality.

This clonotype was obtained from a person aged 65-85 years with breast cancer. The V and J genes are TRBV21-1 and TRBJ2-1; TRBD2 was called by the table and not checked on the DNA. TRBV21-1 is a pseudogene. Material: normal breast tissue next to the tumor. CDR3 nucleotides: TGTGCCAGCAGCAAAGAGGCCCGGGGGAGCCCAAACAATGAGCAGTTCTTC. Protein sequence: CASSKEARGSPNNEQFF.